The present T cell receptor (beta chain) was sequenced within a study of T-cell memory formation after mild COVID-19. Looking at the study overall: TCR clusters showed largely donor specificity.

Worth noting for this clonotype: Its antigen is not identified.

Amplification by 5'RACE using constant-segment primers produced TCR alpha and TCR beta cDNA libraries that carried sample barcodes and UMIs. TCRdb re-called the 5' RACE reads with MiXCR, one entry per CDR3 protein. This table holds fewer than 400,000 distinct CDR3 sequences, roughly 13% found once. Study-wide results and caveats: The authors left the SARS-CoV-2 specificity of second-wave clones peaking on day 37 unconfirmed.

V shed 5 bases and J shed 6 bases, with 14 bases lying between them. In germline, CDR1 is MNHEY, CDR2 SVGAGI. This CDR3 is 13 amino acids long. The chain recombines TRBV6-5 with TRBJ2-7, with D perhaps matching TRBD1 (6 bases). The sample taken for sequencing was PBMCs or a T cell subset sorted from them (not recorded which). The sequence came from a man between 18 and 29 years old who had mild COVID-19 (a few samples of this study predate the infection). Cell type and time point are not known. CDR3 DNA sequence: TGTGCCAGCAGTGAAACAGGGTACGGCGAGCAGTACTTC. It encodes CASSETGYGEQYF.